The 18 T cell receptor beta chains listed next were all sequenced from one sample in a study of blood T cell repertoires in COVID-19. Libraries were prepared by immunoSEQ multiplex PCR; TCRdb keeps only in-frame clonotypes and omits some of them. The data hold about 230,000 clones, with just under 90% observed a single time. The sample comprised peripheral blood. Receptor source: a man aged 25-40 years with COVID-19, enrolled during active disease.

This clone appeared once. V is TRBV18 and J is TRBJ2-7; D is uncertain. V shed 3 bases and J shed 0 bases, with 9 bases lying between them. The CDR3 runs 14 residues. Germline V lookup: CDR1 KGHSH, CDR2 LQKENI. CDR3 residues: CASSPRTDSYEQYF. The DNA for the CDR3 is TGTGCCAGCTCACCCCGAACTGACTCCTACGAGCAGTACTTC. Using reference TRBV18 and TRBJ2-7 for the parts outside the CDR3, the full variable domain is NAGVMQNPRHLVRRRGQEARLRCSPMKGHSHVYWYRQLPEEGLKFMVYLQKENIIDESGMPKERFSAEFPKEGPSILRIQQVVRGDSAAYFCASSPRTDSYEQYFGPGTRLTVT.

This chain joins TRBV5-6 and TRBJ2-2; TRBD1 is a possible D gene (6 bases). CDR3 size: 16 residues. The germline V and J ends were trimmed by 2 bases and 0 bases, with 11 bases remaining between them. Germline V gives CDR1 SGHDT, CDR2 YYEEEE. This chain's CDR3 is CASSFLGQTNTGELFF. CDR3 DNA sequence: TGTGCCAGCAGCTTCCTCGGACAGACGAACACCGGGGAGCTGTTTTTT.

The chain links TRBV2 to TRBJ2-1, with 10 positions matching TRBD2. Looked up from germline, CDR1 is SNHLY and CDR2 is FYNNEI. The ends lost 3 bases at V and 12 bases at J; junction bases unmatched: 11. The CDR3 covers 15 residues. The CDR3 protein is CASSELFEASGGQFF. CDR3 in DNA: TGTGCCAGCAGTGAGTTGTTTGAGGCTAGCGGGGGGCAGTTCTTC.

The chain employs TRBV19 and TRBJ1-1, with no clear D. V gave up 2 bases and J gave up 6 bases, with 7 bases separating them. The CDR3 loop spans 12 amino acids. Germline CDR1 reads LNHDA; CDR2 reads SQIVND (reference sequence). In DNA form, the CDR3 reads TGTGCCAGTAGTATAAATACAGCTGAAGCTTTCTTT. Its translation is CASSINTAEAFF.

The chain carries TRBV30 and TRBJ2-3; 15 positions match TRBD2. The germline CDR1 and CDR2 sequences are GTSNPN and SVGIG (reference sequence). J was trimmed by 0 bases and V by 4 bases; bases with no gene match: 5. This CDR3 has 17 amino acids. This CDR3 is CAWNGLAGGPSTDTQYF. The CDR3 DNA reads TGTGCCTGGAACGGACTAGCGGGAGGGCCGAGCACAGATACGCAGTATTTT.

V usage is TRBV7-9 and J usage is TRBJ2-7; D may be TRBD2 (6 bases). Looked up from germline, CDR1 is SEHNR and CDR2 is FQNEAQ (reference sequence). The ends were cut back, 5 bases at V and 3 bases at J, with 17 bases in the middle. The CDR3 covers 15 residues. CDR3 amino acids: CASSPLALAVYEQYF. Written as DNA, the CDR3 is TGTGCCAGCAGCCCCCTAGCACTAGCCGTCTACGAGCAGTACTTC.

The V gene is TRBV28, the J gene TRBJ1-5; TRBD1 matches 7 bases. This CDR3 has 12 residues. V lost 6 bases to trimming and J lost 11 bases; unmatched junction nucleotides: 7. Germline CDR1 MDHEN, CDR2 SYDVKM. CDR3 nucleotide sequence: TGTGCCAGCAGCCGCCAGGGGGAGTCCCAGCATTTT. It translates to CASSRQGESQHF.

The chain employs TRBV15 and TRBJ1-5; D perhaps matches TRBD1 (5 bases). CDR1 is LNHNV, CDR2 YYDKDF, per germline (reference sequence). This CDR3 is 15 amino acids long. Trimming shortened V by 3 bases and J by 3 bases, and 12 bases separated the two germline ends. The CDR3 bases are TGTGCCACCAGCAGGTTCAGGGAGGCCAATCAGCCCCAGCATTTT. It encodes CATSRFREANQPQHF.

The chain links TRBV7-2 to TRBJ1-2; D remains unclear. The CDR3 sequence is 17 residues long. Trimming took off 3 bases at V and 4 bases at J, with 21 bases between the two ends. Germline V gene lookup returns CDR1 SGHTA and CDR2 FQGNSA. The CDR3 is CASSLLGNGSPGYGYTF. The CDR3 region has the DNA TGTGCCAGCAGCTTGTTAGGTAACGGGTCCCCTGGCTATGGCTACACCTTC.

The rearrangement uses TRBV5-1 and TRBJ2-7; weak D call: TRBD1 (6 bases). Trimming took off 4 bases at V and 0 bases at J, with 11 bases between the two ends. The CDR3 length is 14 residues. Per the germline V gene, CDR1 is SGHRS and CDR2 is YFSETQ. CDR3 protein: CASSGRDTSYEQYF. The CDR3 bases are TGCGCCAGCAGCGGCCGGGACACCTCCTACGAGCAGTACTTC. The whole variable domain, filled in from reference TRBV5-1 and TRBJ2-7, reads KAGVTQTPRYLIKTRGQQVTLSCSPISGHRSVSWYQQTPGQGLQFLFEYFSETQRNKGNFPGRFSGRQFSNSRSEMNVSTLELGDSALYLCASSGRDTSYEQYFGPGTRLTVT.

The J gene is TRBJ2-3, the V gene TRBV6-5; TRBD2 agrees at 7 bases. CDR3 size: 16 residues. V lost 3 bases, J lost 0 bases, and 6 bases stayed unmatched. Germline CDR1 MNHEY, CDR2 SVGAGI. The CDR3 bases are TGTGCCAGCAGTTATGAGCGGGATTCTAGCACAGATACGCAGTATTTT. Translation gives CASSYERDSSTDTQYF.

J is TRBJ2-1 and V is TRBV5-1; 13 bases line up with TRBD2. J lost 9 bases, V lost 1 base, and 4 bases had no gene match. Germline V gives CDR1 SGHRS, CDR2 YFSETQ. The CDR3 has 15 amino acids. CDR3 sequence reads: CASSLSLAGGGEQFF. The CDR3 nucleotides are TGCGCCAGCAGCTTGTCACTAGCGGGAGGGGGTGAGCAGTTCTTC.

CDR3 in DNA: TGTGCCAGCAGTCCTACTCCCGGGACAGGGGGCCCTGAAGCTTTCTTT. Amino acid sequence: CASSPTPGTGGPEAFF. The chain employs TRBV28 and TRBJ1-1; 12 nucleotides agree with TRBD1. Germline CDR1 and CDR2: MDHEN and SYDVKM. V shed 5 bases and J 6 bases; nucleotides not matched to a gene: 10. The CDR3 contains 16 residues.

The gene calls are TRBV5-4 and TRBJ2-1; a weak D match, TRBD2 (6 bases). Trimming removed 4 bases from V and 3 bases from J, with 17 bases in between. The CDR3 extends over 16 amino acids. The germline CDR1 and CDR2 sequences are SGHNT and YYREEE (reference sequence). For the CDR3, the DNA is TGTGCCAGCAGCCCCTCCGGGACTTACAACTACAATGAGCAGTTCTTC. Translated: CASSPSGTYNYNEQFF.

The V and J genes are TRBV30 and TRBJ2-7; TRBD2 is a possible D gene (5 bases). The ends were cut back, 2 bases at V and 3 bases at J, with 8 bases in the middle. Germline lookup yields CDR1 GTSNPN and CDR2 SVGIG (reference sequence). The CDR3 consists of 12 residues. CDR3 nucleotides: TGTGCCTGGAGTTCGGGGAACTACGAGCAGTACTTC. It yields the protein CAWSSGNYEQYF.

The gene calls are TRBV7-8 and TRBJ2-3; 7 bases line up with TRBD1. V trimming: 4 bases; J trimming: 1 base; junction bases outside the gene matches: 8. This CDR3 comprises 16 residues. The germline gives CDR1 SGHVS, CDR2 FQNEAQ. The CDR3 nucleotides read TGTGCCAGCAGCTCATTTACAGGGGTCGGCACAGATACGCAGTATTTT. Translation gives CASSSFTGVGTDTQYF.

V usage is TRBV6-5 and J usage is TRBJ2-2, with D uncertain. The CDR3 runs to 13 residues. Germline-derived CDR1 and CDR2 are MNHEY and SVGAGI. V was clipped by 6 bases and J by 3 bases, with 8 bases between them. The CDR3 here is CASRNSYTGELFF. DNA of the CDR3: TGTGCCAGCAGAAACTCTTACACCGGGGAGCTGTTTTTT.

This rearrangement joins TRBV5-6 to TRBJ1-1, with D maybe TRBD1 (5 bases). From germline, CDR1 is SGHDT and CDR2 YYEEEE. This CDR3 has 13 residues. Between the trimmed V and J ends, which lost 1 base and 4 bases, there was a span of 8 bases. CDR3 in DNA: TGTGCCAGCAGCTTGTCGGGGGTCACTGAAGCTTTCTTT. Amino acids: CASSLSGVTEAFF.